This TCR beta chain was captured by sequencing in a study of T cell changes during pregnancy in multiple sclerosis. Assay: immunoSEQ multiplex PCR; the TCRdb copy retains only in-frame clones and omits some. The repertoire holds roughly 20,000 clones, with around nine tenths as singletons. V was trimmed by 4 bases and J by 3 bases, leaving 9 bases between them. The CDR3 runs to 13 residues. Germline-derived CDR1 and CDR2 are ENHRY and SYGVKD. The chain joins TRBV10-3 to TRBJ2-5; D call uncertain. The receptor was derived from a female donor in good health, enrolled as a control in a pregnancy study. The sequencing used CD4+ T cells from peripheral blood mononuclear cells, collected in the first trimester of pregnancy. The CDR3 DNA reads as TGTGCCATCAGTGTACACCAAAAAGAGACCCAGTACTTC. It codes for CAISVHQKETQYF.